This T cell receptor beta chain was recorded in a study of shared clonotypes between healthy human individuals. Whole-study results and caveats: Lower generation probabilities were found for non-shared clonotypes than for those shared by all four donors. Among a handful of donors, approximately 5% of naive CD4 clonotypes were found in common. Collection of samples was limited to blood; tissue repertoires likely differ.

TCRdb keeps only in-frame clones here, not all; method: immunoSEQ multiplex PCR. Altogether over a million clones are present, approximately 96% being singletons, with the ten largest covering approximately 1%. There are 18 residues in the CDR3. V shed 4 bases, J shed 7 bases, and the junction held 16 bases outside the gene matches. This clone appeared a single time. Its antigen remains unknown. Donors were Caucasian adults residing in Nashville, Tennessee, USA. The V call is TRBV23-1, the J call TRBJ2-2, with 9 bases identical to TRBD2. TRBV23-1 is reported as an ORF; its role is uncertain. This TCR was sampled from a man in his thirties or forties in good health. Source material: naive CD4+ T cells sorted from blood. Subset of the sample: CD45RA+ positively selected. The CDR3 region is CASSRGIYSGSIFGELFF. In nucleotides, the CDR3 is TGCGCCAGCAGTCGTGGTATATATAGCGGGAGTATTTTCGGGGAGCTGTTTTTT.